This T cell receptor beta chain was identified in a study of T cell responses to AZD1222 COVID-19 vaccine. General study findings and limits: Reportedly, nearly half of unique spike TCRs recognized epitopes outside B.1.351/B.1.1.7 mutations.

Points on this clone: Its target is not known.

The method was immunoSEQ multiplex PCR; TCRdb's version includes in-frame clones alone and lacks a portion of them. The table lists 150,000 to 200,000 clones, around 95% of them singletons. Germline V gene sequence: CDR1 SNHLY, CDR2 FYNNEI. The CDR3 has 14 amino acids. Trimming removed 7 bases from V and 0 bases from J, with 13 bases in between. Here the sequenced sample was peripheral blood, taken on day 0 of AZD1222 vaccination. This clonotype originated in an adult in good health. The chain couples TRBV2 to TRBJ2-7, with D unresolved. The CDR3 region is CASTLRSSSYEQYF. Written as DNA, the CDR3 is TGTGCCAGCACTCTTCGCTCGAGCTCCTACGAGCAGTACTTC.